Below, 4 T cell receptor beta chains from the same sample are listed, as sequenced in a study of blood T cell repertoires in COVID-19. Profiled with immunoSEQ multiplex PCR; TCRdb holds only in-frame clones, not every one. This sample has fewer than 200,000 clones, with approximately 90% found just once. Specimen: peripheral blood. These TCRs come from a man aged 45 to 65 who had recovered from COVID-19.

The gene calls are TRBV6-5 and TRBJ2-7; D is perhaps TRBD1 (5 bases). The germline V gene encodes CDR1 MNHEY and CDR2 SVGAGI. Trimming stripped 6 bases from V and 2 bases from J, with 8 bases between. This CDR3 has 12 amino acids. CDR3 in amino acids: CASSRAPYEQYF. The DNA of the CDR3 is TGTGCCAGCAGCAGGGCCCCCTACGAGCAGTACTTC.

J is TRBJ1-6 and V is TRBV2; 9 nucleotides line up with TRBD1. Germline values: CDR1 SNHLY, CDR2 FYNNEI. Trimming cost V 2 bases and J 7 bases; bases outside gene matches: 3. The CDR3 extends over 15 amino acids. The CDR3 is CASSELGQGNSPLHF. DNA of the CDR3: TGTGCCAGCAGTGAATTGGGACAGGGAAATTCACCCCTCCACTTT.

The CDR3 DNA is TGTGCCAGCAGCCGACGACAAAGCACAGATACGCAGTATTTT. It encodes CASSRRQSTDTQYF. The chain combines TRBV3-1 (or the pseudogene TRBV3-2) with TRBJ2-3; no clear D. This CDR3 comprises 14 residues. CDR1 is LGHDT and CDR2 is YNNKEL in the germline V gene (reference sequence). The V end was cut by 4 bases, the J end by 0 bases, with 8 bases between.

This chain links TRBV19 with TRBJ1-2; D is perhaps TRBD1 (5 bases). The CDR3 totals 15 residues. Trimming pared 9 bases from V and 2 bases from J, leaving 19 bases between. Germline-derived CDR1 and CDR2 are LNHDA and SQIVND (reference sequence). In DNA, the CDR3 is TGTGCCAGCCAAAGCTCGGCAGGGCCGAACTATGGCTACACCTTC. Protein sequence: CASQSSAGPNYGYTF. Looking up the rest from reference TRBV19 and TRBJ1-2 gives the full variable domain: DGGITQSPKYLFRKEGQNVTLSCEQNLNHDAMYWYRQDPGQGLRLIYYSQIVNDFQKGDIAEGYSVSREKKESFPLTVTSAQKNPTAFYLCASQSSAGPNYGYTFGSGTRLTVV.